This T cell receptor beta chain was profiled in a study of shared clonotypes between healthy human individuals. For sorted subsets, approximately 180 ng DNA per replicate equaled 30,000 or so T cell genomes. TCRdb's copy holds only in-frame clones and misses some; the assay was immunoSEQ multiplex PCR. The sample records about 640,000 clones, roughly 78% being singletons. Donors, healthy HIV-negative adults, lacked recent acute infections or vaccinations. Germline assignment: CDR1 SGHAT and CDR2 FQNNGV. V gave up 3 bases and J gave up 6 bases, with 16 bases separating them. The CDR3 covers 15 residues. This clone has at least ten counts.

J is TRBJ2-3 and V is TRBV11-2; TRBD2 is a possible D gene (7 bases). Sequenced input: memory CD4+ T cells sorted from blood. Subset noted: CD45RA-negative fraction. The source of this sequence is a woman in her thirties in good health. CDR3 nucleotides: TGTGCCAGCAGCTTTAGGGGGGGAGGTATCGATACGCAGTATTTT. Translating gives CASSFRGGGIDTQYF.